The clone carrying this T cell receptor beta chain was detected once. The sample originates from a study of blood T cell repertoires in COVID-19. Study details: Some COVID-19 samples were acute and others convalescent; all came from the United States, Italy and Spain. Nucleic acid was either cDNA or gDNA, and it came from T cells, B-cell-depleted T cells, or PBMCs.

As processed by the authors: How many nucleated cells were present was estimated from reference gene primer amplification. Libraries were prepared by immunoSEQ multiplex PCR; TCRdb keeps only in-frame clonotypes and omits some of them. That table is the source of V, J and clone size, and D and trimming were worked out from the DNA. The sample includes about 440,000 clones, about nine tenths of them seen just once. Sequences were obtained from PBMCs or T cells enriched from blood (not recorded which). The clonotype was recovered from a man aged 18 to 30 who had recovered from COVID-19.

CDR3 amino acids: CATSRAETGGYTF. DNA of the CDR3: TGTGCCACCAGCAGAGCGGAGACCGGCGGCTACACCTTC. This chain connects TRBV15 to TRBJ1-2; no clear D gene. V was pared by 1 base and J by 8 bases, with 11 bases between. The germline V gene encodes CDR1 LNHNV and CDR2 YYDKDF (reference sequence). The CDR3 is 13 residues long.